This TCR beta chain was recorded in a study of blood T cell repertoires in COVID-19. CDR1 WSHSY and CDR2 SAAADI come from the germline V gene. This CDR3 has 14 residues. The trim removed 7 bases at V and 7 bases at J, leaving 12 bases unmatched. Here immunoSEQ multiplex PCR was the method, and the copy in TCRdb shows in-frame clones only, minus some. Found here are approximately 130,000 clones, roughly four fifths of them singletons; the top ten hold less than 14%. The sample holds one count of this clone. The sequenced sample consisted of peripheral blood. This TCR derives from a human donor in a cohort sampled during active COVID-19. The V gene is TRBV10-2, the J gene TRBJ1-2, with 7 bases lining up with TRBD1. The CDR3 here is CASTDVVGGFGYTF. CDR3 nucleotides: TGCGCCAGCACTGATGTCGTAGGGGGCTTTGGCTACACCTTC.